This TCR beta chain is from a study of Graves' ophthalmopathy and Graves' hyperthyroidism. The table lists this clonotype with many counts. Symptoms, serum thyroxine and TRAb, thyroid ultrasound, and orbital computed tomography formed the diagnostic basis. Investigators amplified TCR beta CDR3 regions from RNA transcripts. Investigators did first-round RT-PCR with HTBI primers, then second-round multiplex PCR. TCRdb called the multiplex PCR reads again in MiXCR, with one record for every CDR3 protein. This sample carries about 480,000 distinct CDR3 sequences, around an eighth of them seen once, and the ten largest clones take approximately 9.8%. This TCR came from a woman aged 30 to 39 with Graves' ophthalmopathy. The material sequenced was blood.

CDR3 sequence reads: CASSVQGFSGNQPQHF. The CDR3 DNA is TGTGCCAGCAGTGTACAGGGTTTTAGTGGCAATCAGCCCCAGCATTTT. The chain is built from TRBV6-1 and TRBJ1-5, with D tentatively TRBD1 (6 bases). The CDR3 is 16 residues long. V lost 4 bases and J 2 bases, leaving 15 bases between the germline ends. Germline V gene data show CDR1 as MNHNS and CDR2 as SASEGT.